Each of the 14 T cell receptor beta chains below was sequenced from the same sample in a study of identical twins' blood T cells. Using its own MiXCR run on the 5' RACE reads, TCRdb lists one record per CDR3 protein. The sample consists of 350,000 to 400,000 distinct CDR3 sequences, approximately 30% of them appearing once. Sequencing input: PBMCs. These receptors came from a woman aged 18-49 years in good health.

This clonotype was seen a handful of times. The chain employs TRBV7-8 and TRBJ2-1; D unresolved. The CDR3 totals 15 residues. Deletions cut 6 bases from V and 5 bases from J, with 17 bases between. Germline CDR1 SGHVS, CDR2 FQNEAQ. CDR3 sequence reads: CASRPTPKSHNEQFF. For the CDR3, the DNA is TGTGCCAGCAGACCTACTCCAAAATCACACAATGAGCAGTTCTTC. The entire variable domain, with the rest obtained from reference TRBV7-8 and TRBJ2-1, is as follows: GAGVSQSPRYKVAKRGQDVALRCDPISGHVSLFWYQQALGQGPEFLTYFQNEAQLDKSGLPSDRFFAERPEGSVSTLKIQRTQQEDSAVYLCASRPTPKSHNEQFFGPGTRLTVL.

This clonotype appeared once. A much larger clone differs from this one at a single base, so this may be a read error. The rearrangement uses TRBV15 and TRBJ1-1; D is possibly TRBD1 (5 bases). Trimming took off 4 bases at V and 5 bases at J, with 14 bases between the two ends. The CDR3 sequence is 14 residues long. CDR1 is LNHNV, CDR2 YYDKDF, per germline (reference sequence). The CDR3 DNA reads as TGTGCCACCAGCACCCATGCAGGGCGGACTGAAGCTTTCTTT. Its protein product is CATSTHAGRTEAFF.

V gene TRBV18 combines with J gene TRBJ2-3; no definite D call. CDR3 length equals 15 residues. Germline CDR1 and CDR2: KGHSH and LQKENI. Between the trimmed V and J ends, which lost 3 bases and 4 bases, there was a span of 14 bases. The CDR3 loop is CASSPGLYGADTQYF. The CDR3 DNA follows: TGTGCCAGCTCACCCGGCTTATATGGCGCAGATACGCAGTATTTT.

The chain has TRBV7-2 and TRBJ2-1; possible D gene TRBD1, 5 bases. Trimming removed 2 bases at V and 9 bases at J, with 20 bases between. The germline gives CDR1 SGHTA, CDR2 FQGNSA. CDR3 size: 16 residues. Here the CDR3 reads CASSLLGQTNSGEQFF. In nucleotides, the CDR3 is TGTGCCAGCAGCTTACTGGGGCAGACAAACTCGGGTGAGCAGTTCTTC.

Many counts were recorded for this clonotype. The chain uses TRBV19 and TRBJ1-5; TRBD1 matches 8 bases. The CDR3 length is 15 residues. Germline values: CDR1 LNHDA, CDR2 SQIVND (reference sequence). J lost 3 bases, V lost 3 bases, and 4 bases had no gene match. The CDR3 reads CASSIIQGVNQPQHF. Here the CDR3 DNA reads TGTGCCAGTAGTATTATACAGGGGGTCAATCAGCCCCAGCATTTT.

CDR3 DNA sequence: TGTGCCAGCAGTTGGGACAGAATCGCCCAGCATTTT. It translates to CASSWDRIAQHF. This sequence joins TRBV6-6 and TRBJ1-5; 7 nucleotides line up with TRBD1. J lost 11 bases, V lost 4 bases, and 5 bases had no gene match. CDR3 length equals 12 residues. Germline V gene data show CDR1 as MNHNY and CDR2 as SVGAGI (reference sequence).

This clonotype has a handful of counts. The V call is TRBV11-2, the J call TRBJ1-1, with D maybe TRBD1 (5 bases). V was clipped by 0 bases and J by 7 bases, with 9 bases between them. The germline V gene encodes CDR1 SGHAT and CDR2 FQNNGV. The CDR3 is 13 residues long. DNA for the CDR3: TGTGCCAGCAGCTTAGACAGGGCAAATGAAGCTTTCTTT. Amino acid sequence: CASSLDRANEAFF.

The V and J genes are TRBV27 and TRBJ1-1, with D hard to call. With 6 bases removed from V and 0 bases from J, the gap between germline ends came to 14 bases. CDR1 and CDR2 from the germline V gene are MNHEY and SMNVEV (reference sequence). This CDR3 has 15 amino acids. The CDR3 spells CASRTWRIMNTEAFF. CDR3 coding DNA: TGTGCCAGCAGGACGTGGCGAATAATGAACACTGAAGCTTTCTTT.

V and J are TRBV6-5 and TRBJ1-2; D is unclear. This CDR3 region has 13 residues. Trimming cost V 4 bases and J 2 bases, with 8 bases left between them. Germline V gives CDR1 MNHEY, CDR2 SVGAGI. The CDR3 sequence: CASSSPKNYGYTF. CDR3 sequence (DNA): TGTGCCAGCAGTTCCCCGAAGAACTATGGCTACACCTTC.

V usage is TRBV10-3 and J usage is TRBJ2-1; 9 nucleotides match TRBD2. The CDR3 has 16 amino acids. CDR1 and CDR2 (germline): ENHRY, SYGVKD. After removal of 4 bases from V and 1 base from J, the junction contained 5 bases not matched to a gene. The CDR3 DNA reads as TGTGCCATCAGTGGGGAAGCGGGGGGTTCCTACAATGAGCAGTTCTTC. Its protein product is CAISGEAGGSYNEQFF.

A few counts support this clonotype. The chain couples TRBV4-2 to TRBJ1-2; no firm D call. In germline, CDR1 is LGHNA, CDR2 YNFKEQ. The V end lost 0 bases, the J end lost 4 bases, and 9 bases lay between the germline ends. CDR3 size: 14 residues. CDR3 sequence: CASSQEAVSYGYTF. For the CDR3, the DNA is TGTGCCAGCAGCCAAGAAGCGGTGTCCTATGGCTACACCTTC.

Only a few counts were recorded for this clonotype. This rearrangement joins TRBV6-6 to TRBJ2-5, with 8 bases that match TRBD1. V lost 7 bases and J lost 4; bases outside the gene matches: 5. Germline V gene sequence: CDR1 MNHNY, CDR2 SVGAGI (reference sequence). This CDR3 has 13 amino acids. The chain's CDR3 is CASIDRGRETQYF. CDR3 sequence (DNA): TGTGCCAGCATTGACAGGGGACGAGAGACCCAGTACTTC.

This clonotype has only one observation. V and J are TRBV20-1 and TRBJ1-5; possibly TRBD1 for D (5 bases). The CDR3 is 12 residues long. Per germline, CDR1 DFQATT and CDR2 SNEGSKA (reference sequence). Trimming took 4 bases from V and 7 from J, leaving 11 bases between them. The CDR3 DNA reads as TGCAGTGCTACTCAGGGAGTCCAGCCCCAGCATTTT. Translating gives CSATQGVQPQHF.

This clonotype turned up a few times. The chain joins TRBV10-3 to TRBJ2-3; D remains ambiguous. The CDR3 has 13 residues. Germline values: CDR1 ENHRY, CDR2 SYGVKD. The V and J ends lost 3 bases and 2 bases respectively, with 6 bases between them. The DNA for the CDR3 is TGTGCCATCAGTGACTCTTACACAGATACGCAGTATTTT. Protein product: CAISDSYTDTQYF.